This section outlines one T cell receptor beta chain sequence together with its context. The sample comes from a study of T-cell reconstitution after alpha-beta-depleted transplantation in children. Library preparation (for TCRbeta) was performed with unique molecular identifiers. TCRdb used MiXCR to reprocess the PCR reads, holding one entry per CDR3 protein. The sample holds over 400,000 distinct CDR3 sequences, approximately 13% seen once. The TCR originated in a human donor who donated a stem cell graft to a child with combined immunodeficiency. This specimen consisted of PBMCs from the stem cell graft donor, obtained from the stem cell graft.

The CDR3 DNA reads as TGTGCCAGCAGCCCCCACAGCTCTGGCGAGCAGTACTTC. Protein: CASSPHSSGEQYF. The chain recombines TRBV7-8 with TRBJ2-7; D unclear. Germline-derived CDR1 and CDR2 are SGHVS and FQNEAQ. V dropped 5 bases and J dropped 6 bases, with 14 bases sitting between them. The CDR3 is made up of 13 amino acids.